These 22 T cell receptor beta chains were all obtained from the same sample, sequenced in a study of shared clonotypes between healthy human individuals. Libraries were prepared by immunoSEQ multiplex PCR; TCRdb keeps only in-frame clonotypes and omits some of them. The repertoire holds a few million clones, around 93% seen once, with 0.37% in the top ten. The sample comprised naive CD4+ T cells from PBMCs. Subset described: CD45RA+ positively selected. The receptors originated from a young man in good health. Some clones in this sample may be carry-over from other donors' samples.

This chain connects TRBV29-1 to TRBJ1-4; tentatively, D is TRBD1 (5 bases). The V end lost 4 bases, the J end lost 0 bases, and 12 bases lay between the germline ends. Germline assignment: CDR1 SQVTM and CDR2 ANQGSEA. This CDR3 region has 15 residues. The CDR3, as DNA: TGCAGCGTTGGCGGGACCCATGCAACTAATGAAAAACTGTTTTTT. Translating gives CSVGGTHATNEKLFF.

A word on this clone: Other DNA variants within this sample encode the same CDR3. The chain carries TRBV5-1 and TRBJ2-7; tentatively, D is TRBD2 (6 bases). V dropped 7 bases and J dropped 2 bases, with 16 bases sitting between them. The CDR3 sequence is 14 residues long. CDR1 and CDR2 from the germline V gene are SGHRS and YFSETQ. This CDR3 is CASEIGTGTYEQYF. The CDR3 bases are TGCGCCAGCGAAATTGGGACTGGTACCTACGAGCAGTACTTC. The full variable domain, its missing parts supplied by reference TRBV5-1 and TRBJ2-7, is KAGVTQTPRYLIKTRGQQVTLSCSPISGHRSVSWYQQTPGQGLQFLFEYFSETQRNKGNFPGRFSGRQFSNSRSEMNVSTLELGDSALYLCASEIGTGTYEQYFGPGTRLTVT.

In this sample, this clone turned up once. V usage is TRBV19 and J usage is TRBJ2-5; D uncertain. V shed 3 bases and J shed 2 bases, with 16 bases lying between them. The CDR3 covers 16 residues. Germline V gene data show CDR1 as LNHDA and CDR2 as SQIVND (reference sequence). In DNA form, the CDR3 reads TGTGCCAGTAGTATGAATAATATGGGAACTCAAGAGACCCAGTACTTC. This codes for CASSMNNMGTQETQYF.

The chain combines TRBV14 with TRBJ2-1; 9 bases line up with TRBD1. CDR1 and CDR2 from the germline V gene are SGHDN and FVKESK. V was pared by 5 bases and J by 6 bases, with 2 bases of the junction left unmatched. The CDR3 has 13 residues. This chain's CDR3 is CASSKDRGNEQFF. CDR3 DNA: TGTGCCAGCAGCAAGGACAGGGGCAATGAGCAGTTCTTC.

The rearrangement links TRBV25-1 to TRBJ2-7; maybe TRBD2 (5 bases). The CDR3 loop spans 16 amino acids. CDR1 is MGHDK, CDR2 SYGVNS, per germline. V was pared by 2 bases and J by 3 bases, with 17 bases between. The CDR3 DNA reads TGTGCCAGCAGTGAAGATTATGGTGGGAGTAGCTACGAGCAGTACTTC. This codes for CASSEDYGGSSYEQYF.

A word on this clone: The identical CDR3 is also encoded by other nucleotide sequences in the sample. This rearrangement joins TRBV9 to TRBJ2-5; tentative D call: TRBD2 (5 bases). Deletions cut 0 bases from V and 2 bases from J, with 5 bases between. CDR1 and CDR2 from the germline V gene are SGDLS and YYNGEE. The CDR3 has 13 amino acids. The CDR3 is CASSVGTQETQYF. CDR3 bases: TGTGCCAGCAGCGTAGGGACTCAAGAGACCCAGTACTTC.

CDR3 sequence: CASRSGTGNQPQHF. For the CDR3, the DNA is TGCGCCAGCAGATCCGGGACAGGCAATCAGCCCCAGCATTTT. V is TRBV10-1 and J is TRBJ1-5; 7 positions match TRBD1. CDR1 is WNHNN, CDR2 SYGVQD, per germline (reference sequence). The CDR3 covers 14 residues. Unmatched junction bases numbered 4, after V lost 6 bases and J lost 2 bases.

Concerning this clone: This sample also contains other DNA sequences that code for the same CDR3. The rearrangement links TRBV30 to TRBJ1-5; a possible D gene is TRBD1 (5 bases). The V end lost 5 bases, the J end lost 0 bases, and 8 bases lay between the germline ends. The CDR3 has 13 residues. Germline CDR1 is GTSNPN and CDR2 is SVGIG (reference sequence). CDR3 region: CAWGRDSNQPQHF. For the CDR3, the DNA is TGTGCCTGGGGCAGGGATAGCAATCAGCCCCAGCATTTT.

As DNA, the CDR3 is TGCGCCAGCAGCTTGGACCAGGGAGAGGATACGCAGTATTTT. Its protein is CASSLDQGEDTQYF. V is TRBV5-1 and J is TRBJ2-3, with D perhaps given as TRBD1 or TRBD2 (5 bases each). This CDR3 is 14 amino acids long. Trimming removed 0 bases at V and 6 bases at J, with 11 bases between. The germline V gene has CDR1 SGHRS and CDR2 YFSETQ.

The chain uses TRBV11-2 and TRBJ2-4; 8 positions agree with TRBD2. The CDR3 length is 18 residues. The V gene's germline CDR1 is SGHAT and CDR2 FQNNGV. The junction had 14 bases not matched to a gene; V was cut back by 6 bases and J by 1 base. In DNA, the CDR3 is TGTGCCAGCAGTTTCCCAACAGGGTTAGCGGGGGCCAAAAACATTCAGTACTTC. Amino acid sequence: CASSFPTGLAGAKNIQYF.

This chain joins TRBV28 and TRBJ1-5; no reliable D call. Germline CDR1 reads MDHEN; CDR2 reads SYDVKM. This CDR3 is built from 16 residues. With 3 bases removed from V and 0 bases from J, the gap between germline ends came to 12 bases. CDR3 nucleotide sequence: TGTGCCAGCAGTTTCCCTCGAGCTTATAGCAATCAGCCCCAGCATTTT. Amino acid sequence: CASSFPRAYSNQPQHF.

The chain joins TRBV7-8 to TRBJ2-2; TRBD1 agrees at 8 bases. The length of the CDR3 is 15 residues. V was clipped by 5 bases and J by 4 bases; unmatched bases: 6. Germline CDR1 and CDR2: SGHVS and FQNEAQ. The CDR3 loop is CASSDEDRATGELFF. The DNA for the CDR3 is TGTGCCAGCAGCGACGAGGACAGGGCCACCGGGGAGCTGTTTTTT.

CDR3 region: CASSPPAANTGELFF. CDR3 nucleotide sequence: TGTGCCAGCAGTCCCCCGGCGGCGAACACCGGGGAGCTGTTTTTT. The chain combines TRBV27 with TRBJ2-2; no clear D. Trimming left V 5 bases short and J 0 bases short, with 10 bases between. The CDR3 length is 15 residues. Per the germline V gene, CDR1 is MNHEY and CDR2 is SMNVEV (reference sequence).

The V gene is TRBV2, the J gene TRBJ1-2; 9 positions match TRBD1. Germline V lookup: CDR1 SNHLY, CDR2 FYNNEI. After removal of 5 bases from V and 4 bases from J, the junction contained 8 bases not matched to a gene. CDR3 size: 15 residues. The CDR3 nucleotides read TGTGCCAGCAGTTACTCAACAGGGGGCTTCTATGGCTACACCTTC. Protein sequence: CASSYSTGGFYGYTF.

This chain links TRBV7-9 with TRBJ1-5, with D perhaps matching TRBD1 (6 bases). With 1 base removed from V and 7 bases from J, the gap between germline ends came to 11 bases. The CDR3 length is 14 residues. CDR1 is SEHNR, CDR2 FQNEAQ, per germline (reference sequence). CDR3 loop: CASSLVPGAQPQHF. CDR3 in DNA: TGTGCCAGCAGCTTAGTTCCGGGGGCCCAGCCCCAGCATTTT. The full variable domain, rest sourced from reference TRBV7-9 and TRBJ1-5, is DTGVSQNPRHKITKRGQNVTFRCDPISEHNRLYWYRQTLGQGPEFLTYFQNEAQLEKSRLLSDRFSAERPKGSFSTLEIQRTEQGDSAMYLCASSLVPGAQPQHFGDGTRLSIL.

This clone was seen a single time. The chain links TRBV14 to TRBJ1-2; D unclear. This CDR3 contains 16 residues. V dropped 0 bases and J dropped 0 bases, with 11 bases sitting between them. Per the germline V gene, CDR1 is SGHDN and CDR2 is FVKESK. The CDR3 DNA sequence: TGTGCCAGCAGCCAAGATGCAAGGGTAGCTAACTATGGCTACACCTTC. Residues: CASSQDARVANYGYTF.

V usage is TRBV28 and J usage is TRBJ2-7; TRBD2 is a possible D gene (6 bases). Germline loops: CDR1 MDHEN, CDR2 SYDVKM. V shed 0 bases and J shed 2 bases, with 14 bases lying between them. CDR3 length equals 16 residues. The CDR3 bases are TGTGCCAGCAGTTTATGGGGACTCTCAAGCCCCTACGAGCAGTACTTC. As protein: CASSLWGLSSPYEQYF.

The chain is built from TRBV4-3 and TRBJ1-2, with a possible D match to TRBD1 (5 bases). The germline CDR1 and CDR2 sequences are LGHNA and YSLEER. Trimming took 2 bases from V and 5 from J, leaving 27 bases between them. CDR3 length: 19 amino acids. CDR3 DNA sequence: TGCGCCAGCAGCCAAAGCCTAGGGGCAGGCACACCGGGAGAATATGGCTACACCTTC. Its protein product is CASSQSLGAGTPGEYGYTF.

The J gene is TRBJ1-2, the V gene TRBV19; tentatively, D is TRBD1 (5 bases). The V and J ends lost 1 base and 7 bases respectively, with 10 bases between them. This CDR3 has 13 residues. Germline CDR1 LNHDA, CDR2 SQIVND (reference sequence). CDR3 DNA: TGTGCCAGTAGTATAGCGGGGGTGCGTGGCTACACCTTC. This gives the protein CASSIAGVRGYTF.

Turning to this clone: This sample also contains other DNA sequences that code for the same CDR3. The chain is built from TRBV15 and TRBJ2-7, with 10 bases that match TRBD1. V was pared by 0 bases and J by 3 bases, with 2 bases of the junction left unmatched. Germline V lookup: CDR1 LNHNV, CDR2 YYDKDF (reference sequence). The CDR3 covers 15 residues. The CDR3 loop is CATSRDRDRGYEQYF. The DNA of the CDR3 is TGTGCCACCAGCAGAGATAGGGACAGGGGCTACGAGCAGTACTTC.

This clone was seen just once. In the same sample, other DNA sequences code for this CDR3. This chain joins TRBV6-5 and TRBJ1-2; D is perhaps TRBD1 (5 bases). V lost 0 bases and J lost 8, with 7 bases in between. The CDR3 runs 12 residues. Germline V gene data show CDR1 as MNHEY and CDR2 as SVGAGI. CDR3: CASSYSGGGYTF. The CDR3 DNA reads as TGTGCCAGCAGTTACTCCGGGGGAGGCTACACCTTC.

The chain carries TRBV19 and TRBJ1-2; D is undetermined. The CDR3 is 14 residues long. The germline gives CDR1 LNHDA, CDR2 SQIVND (reference sequence). V shed 0 bases and J shed 8 bases, with 13 bases lying between them. The CDR3 here is CASSIDRTPSGYTF. Here the CDR3 DNA reads TGTGCCAGTAGTATAGATCGGACTCCTTCGGGCTACACCTTC. Full variable domain (missing parts from reference TRBV19 and TRBJ1-2): DGGITQSPKYLFRKEGQNVTLSCEQNLNHDAMYWYRQDPGQGLRLIYYSQIVNDFQKGDIAEGYSVSREKKESFPLTVTSAQKNPTAFYLCASSIDRTPSGYTFGSGTRLTVV.